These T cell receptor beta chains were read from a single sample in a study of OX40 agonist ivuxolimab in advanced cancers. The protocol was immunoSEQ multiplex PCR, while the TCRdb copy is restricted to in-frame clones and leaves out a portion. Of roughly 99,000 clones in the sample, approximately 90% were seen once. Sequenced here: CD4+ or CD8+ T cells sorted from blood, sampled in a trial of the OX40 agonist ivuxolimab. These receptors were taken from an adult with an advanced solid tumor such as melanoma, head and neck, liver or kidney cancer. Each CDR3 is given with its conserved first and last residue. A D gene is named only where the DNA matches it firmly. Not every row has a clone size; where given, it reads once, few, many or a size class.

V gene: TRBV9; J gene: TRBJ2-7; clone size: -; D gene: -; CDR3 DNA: TGTGCCAGCAGCGTAGCGGACATTTCGGACGAGCAGTACTTC; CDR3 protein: CASSVADISDEQYF
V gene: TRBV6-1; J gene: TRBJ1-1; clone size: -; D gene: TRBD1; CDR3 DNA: TGTGCCAGCAGTGGACCGGGACAGCAAGCTTTCTTT; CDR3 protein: CASSGPGQQAFF
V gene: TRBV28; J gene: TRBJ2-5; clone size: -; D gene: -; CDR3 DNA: TGTGCCAGCAGTCTTGGAACAGAGACCCAGTACTTC; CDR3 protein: CASSLGTETQYF
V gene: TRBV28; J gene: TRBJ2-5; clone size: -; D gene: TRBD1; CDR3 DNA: TGTGCCAGCAGCCCGGACAGGGGGCTCGAGGAGACCCAGTACTTC; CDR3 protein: CASSPDRGLEETQYF
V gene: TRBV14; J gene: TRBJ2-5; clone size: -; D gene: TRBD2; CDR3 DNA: TGTGCCAGCAGCCAAATCACTAGCGGGAGGGCCCAGTACTTC; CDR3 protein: CASSQITSGRAQYF
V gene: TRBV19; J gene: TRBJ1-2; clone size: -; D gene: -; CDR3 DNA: TGTGCCAGTAGTCCCGCGGGGGGACACTATGGCTACACCTTC; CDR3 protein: CASSPAGGHYGYTF
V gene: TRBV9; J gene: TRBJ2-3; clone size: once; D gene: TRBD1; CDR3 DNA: TGTGCCAGCAGCTCGGGACAGGGACGCACAGATACGCAGTATTTT; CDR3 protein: CASSSGQGRTDTQYF
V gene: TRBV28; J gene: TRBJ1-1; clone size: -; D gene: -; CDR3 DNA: TGTGCCAGCAGCCCACACGGAAGGGTGGGGGCAGGGACTGAAGCTTTCTTT; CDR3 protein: CASSPHGRVGAGTEAFF
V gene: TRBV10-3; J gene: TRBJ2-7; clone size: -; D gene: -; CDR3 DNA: TGTGCCATCAGTCAGGGATTCTACGAGCAGTACTTC; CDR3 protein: CAISQGFYEQYF
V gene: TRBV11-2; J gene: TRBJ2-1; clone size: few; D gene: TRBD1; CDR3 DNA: TGTGCCAGCAGCTTAGGACAGGGGAGGGAGCAGTTCTTC; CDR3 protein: CASSLGQGREQFF
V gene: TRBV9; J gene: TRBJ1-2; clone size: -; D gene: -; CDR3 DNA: TGTGCCAGCACCCCCCTAGGGGGGTCCTATGGCTACACCTTC; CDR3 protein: CASTPLGGSYGYTF
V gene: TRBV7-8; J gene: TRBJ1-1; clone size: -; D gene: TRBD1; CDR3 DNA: TGTGCCAGCAGCTTTACAGGGGGGGATGAAGCTTTCTTT; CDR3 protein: CASSFTGGDEAFF
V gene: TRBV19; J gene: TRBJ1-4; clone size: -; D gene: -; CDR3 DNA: TGTGCCAGTAGTATAGGAGGACCTCCGGGGGAAAAACTGTTTTTT; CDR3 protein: CASSIGGPPGEKLFF
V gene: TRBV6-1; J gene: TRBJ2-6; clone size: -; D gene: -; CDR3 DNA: TGTGCCAGCAGCTTTCAAACTGGGGCCAACGTCCTGACTTTC; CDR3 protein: CASSFQTGANVLTF
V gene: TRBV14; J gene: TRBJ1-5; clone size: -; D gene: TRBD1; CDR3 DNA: TGTGCCAGCAGCCAAGTACAGGGGGAGCCCCAGCATTTT; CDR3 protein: CASSQVQGEPQHF
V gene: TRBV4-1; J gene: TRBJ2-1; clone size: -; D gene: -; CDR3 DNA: TGCGCCAGCAGCCTACAGAGTGGGACAACCTACAATGAGCAGTTCTTC; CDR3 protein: CASSLQSGTTYNEQFF
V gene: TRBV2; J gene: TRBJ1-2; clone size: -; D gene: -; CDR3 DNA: TGTGCCAGCAGTCCGGGACTCGGGGGAAACTATGGCTACACCTTC; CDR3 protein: CASSPGLGGNYGYTF
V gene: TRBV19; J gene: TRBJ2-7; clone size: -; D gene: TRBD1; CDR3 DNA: TGTGCCAGTAGTATTCGACAGGGACAATACGAGCAGTACTTC; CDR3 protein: CASSIRQGQYEQYF
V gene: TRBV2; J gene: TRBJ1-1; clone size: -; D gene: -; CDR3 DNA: TGTGCCAGCATTTTAAACAGGAACACTGAAGCTTTCTTT; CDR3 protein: CASILNRNTEAFF
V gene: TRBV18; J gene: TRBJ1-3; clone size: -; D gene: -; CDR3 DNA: TGTGCCAGCTCACCATCAGAGGGGTCTGGAAACACCATATATTTT; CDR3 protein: CASSPSEGSGNTIYF
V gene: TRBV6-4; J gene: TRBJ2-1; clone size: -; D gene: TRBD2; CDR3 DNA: TGTGCCAGCAGTGACAAAAGCGGGAGTGGTAATGAGCAGTTCTTC; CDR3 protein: CASSDKSGSGNEQFF
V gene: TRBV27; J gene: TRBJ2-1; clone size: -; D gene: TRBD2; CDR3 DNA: TGTGCCAGCAGTCTAAGCGGGAGCGCCTACAATGAGCAGTTCTTC; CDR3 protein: CASSLSGSAYNEQFF
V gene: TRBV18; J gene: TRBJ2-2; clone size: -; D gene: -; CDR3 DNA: TGTGCCAGCTCACCCCGCGTATCGAACACCGGGGAGCTGTTTTTT; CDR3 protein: CASSPRVSNTGELFF
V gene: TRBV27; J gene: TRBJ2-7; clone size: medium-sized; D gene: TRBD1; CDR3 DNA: TGTGCCAGCAGTTTAGGGGACAGGGGGCTATCCTACGAGCAGTACTTC; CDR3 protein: CASSLGDRGLSYEQYF
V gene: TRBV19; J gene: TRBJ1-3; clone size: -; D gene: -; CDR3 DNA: TGTGCCAGTAGTATAGCTAAAGTGGCTGGAAACACCATATATTTT; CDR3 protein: CASSIAKVAGNTIYF
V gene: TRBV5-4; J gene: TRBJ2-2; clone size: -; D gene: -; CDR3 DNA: TGTGCCAGCAGCTCCGGGTCCACAAGAACACCCGCCGGGGAGCTGTTTTTT; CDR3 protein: CASSSGSTRTPAGELFF
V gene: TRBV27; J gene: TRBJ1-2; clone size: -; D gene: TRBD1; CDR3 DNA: TGTGCCAGCAGCTATAAGGGACAGGGTCACTATGGCTACACCTTC; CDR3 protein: CASSYKGQGHYGYTF
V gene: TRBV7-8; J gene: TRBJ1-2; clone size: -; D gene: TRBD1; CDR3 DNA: TGTGCCAGCAGCTTGGACAGGGGGCGCAATGGCTACACCTTC; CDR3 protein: CASSLDRGRNGYTF
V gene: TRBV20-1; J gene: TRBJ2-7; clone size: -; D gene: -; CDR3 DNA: TGCAGTGCTGGGGACTACGAGCAGTACTTC; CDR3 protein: CSAGDYEQYF
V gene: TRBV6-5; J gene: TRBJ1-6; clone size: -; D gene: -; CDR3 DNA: TGTGCCAGCAGTAGGACAGCACTTAATTCACCCCTCCACTTT; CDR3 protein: CASSRTALNSPLHF
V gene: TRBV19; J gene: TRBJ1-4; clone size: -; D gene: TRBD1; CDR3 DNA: TGTGCCAGTAGTATCAGACAGGGGGCAAGAGAAAAACTGTTTTTT; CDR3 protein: CASSIRQGAREKLFF
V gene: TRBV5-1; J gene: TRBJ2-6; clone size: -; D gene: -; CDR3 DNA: TGCGCCAGCAGCTTGTCTGGGGCCAACGTCCTGACTTTC; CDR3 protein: CASSLSGANVLTF
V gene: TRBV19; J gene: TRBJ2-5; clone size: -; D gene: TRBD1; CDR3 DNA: TGTGCCAGTAGTGCCGGGACAGGGGTAGTTGGGGAGACCCAGTACTTC; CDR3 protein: CASSAGTGVVGETQYF
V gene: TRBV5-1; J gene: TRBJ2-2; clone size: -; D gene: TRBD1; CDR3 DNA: TGCGCCAGCAGCTTGGCCGTAGGGGGCATAAACACCGGGGAGCTGTTTTTT; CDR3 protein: CASSLAVGGINTGELFF
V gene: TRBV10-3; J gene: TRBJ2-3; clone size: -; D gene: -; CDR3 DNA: TGTGCCATCAGTGAGTCTTTGGGGCAGGCCACTAGCACAGATACGCAGTATTTT; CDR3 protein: CAISESLGQATSTDTQYF
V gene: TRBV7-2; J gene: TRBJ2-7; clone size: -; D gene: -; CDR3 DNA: TGTGCCAGCAGCTCCTCCGTGACTACGATGTACGAGCAGTACTTC; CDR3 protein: CASSSSVTTMYEQYF
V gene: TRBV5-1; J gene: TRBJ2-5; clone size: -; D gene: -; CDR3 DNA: TGCGCCAGCAGCTTGGAGCTAGTCCAAGAGACCCAGTACTTC; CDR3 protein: CASSLELVQETQYF